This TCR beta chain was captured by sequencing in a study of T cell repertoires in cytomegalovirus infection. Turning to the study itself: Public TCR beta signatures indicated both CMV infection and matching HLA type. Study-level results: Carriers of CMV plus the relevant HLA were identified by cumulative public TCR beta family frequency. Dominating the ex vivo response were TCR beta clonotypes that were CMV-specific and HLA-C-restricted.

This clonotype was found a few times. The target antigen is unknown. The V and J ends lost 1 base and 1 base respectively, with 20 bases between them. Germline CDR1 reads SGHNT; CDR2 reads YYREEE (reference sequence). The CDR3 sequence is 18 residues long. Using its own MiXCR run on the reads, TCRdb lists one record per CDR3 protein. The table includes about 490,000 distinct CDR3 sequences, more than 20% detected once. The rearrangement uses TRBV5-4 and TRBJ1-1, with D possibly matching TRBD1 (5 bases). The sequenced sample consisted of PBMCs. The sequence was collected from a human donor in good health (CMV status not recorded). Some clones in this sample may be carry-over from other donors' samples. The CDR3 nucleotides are TGTGCCAGCAGCTTGTCGACGGGGCCACGAGCTGGGAACACTGAAGCTTTCTTT. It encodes CASSLSTGPRAGNTEAFF.